The rows below give T cell receptor beta chains drawn from one sample of a study of OX40 agonist ivuxolimab in advanced cancers. Generated by immunoSEQ multiplex PCR, the TCRdb table keeps only in-frame clones and is missing some. The sample has about 67,000 clones, roughly 85% seen once. The sequencing used CD4+ or CD8+ T cells sorted from blood, collected in a trial of the OX40 agonist ivuxolimab. The receptor source for this set is an adult with an advanced solid tumor such as melanoma, head and neck, liver or kidney cancer. CDR3s include the opening cysteine and the closing phenylalanine or tryptophan. A D gene is named only where the DNA matches it firmly. Clone size, where shown, is once, few, many, or a class for clones that have expanded.

>NA|TRBD1|TRBJ1-2|TRBV30
TGTGCCTTTACAGGGGGGGCCTATGGCTACACCTTC
CAFTGGAYGYTF
>NA|TRBD1|TRBJ2-7|TRBV19
TGTGCCAGTAGGCGGACAGGGGGCTTGAGCGAGCAGTACTTC
CASRRTGGLSEQYF
>NA|TRBD2|TRBJ2-1|TRBV7-3
TGTGCCAGCAGCCCTAGCGGATCCTACAATGAGCAGTTCTTC
CASSPSGSYNEQFF
>NA|NA|TRBJ2-5|TRBV7-9
TGTGCCAGCAGCTTAGCCGAGGGGACTCCGTGGAACTTC
CASSLAEGTPWNF
>NA|TRBD1|TRBJ1-5|TRBV4-1
TGCGCCAGCAGCCAAGCTCCCTCAGGACAGGGGGCTCAGCCCCAGCATTTT
CASSQAPSGQGAQPQHF
>NA|NA|TRBJ1-1|TRBV5-1
TGCGCCAGCAGGCCCACAGGAATGAACACTGAAGCTTTCTTT
CASRPTGMNTEAFF
>NA|NA|TRBJ2-3|TRBV4-1
TGCGCCAGCAGCCTCGGGGTTAGCGGAGATACGCAGTATTTT
CASSLGVSGDTQYF
>medium-sized|NA|TRBJ1-1|TRBV2
TGTGCCAGCACCGAAGGGGAGGGCACTGAAGCTTTCTTT
CASTEGEGTEAFF
>NA|TRBD1|TRBJ1-3|TRBV19
TGTGCCAGCACGGACAGGGGAGCTGGAAACACCATATATTTT
CASTDRGAGNTIYF
>NA|TRBD2|TRBJ2-7|TRBV7-8
TGTGCCAGCAGCATAGTGGCTAGCGGGGTGTACGAGCAGTACTTC
CASSIVASGVYEQYF
>once|TRBD1|TRBJ2-7|TRBV30
TGTGCCTGGAGTAGGCAGGGGGAACAGTACTTC
CAWSRQGEQYF
>NA|TRBD1|TRBJ2-1|TRBV6-7
TGTGCAGTAGGGACAGCGCAGGATGAGCAGTTCTTC
CAVGTAQDEQFF
>NA|TRBD1|TRBJ2-6|TRBV5-1
TGCGCCAGCACCGGACAGGGGTTCGCCTCTGGGGCCAACGTCCTGACTTTC
CASTGQGFASGANVLTF
>NA|TRBD2|TRBJ2-3|TRBV14
TGTGCCAGCAGCCAAGCGGGAGGGCCCTCAGATACGCAGTATTTT
CASSQAGGPSDTQYF
>NA|NA|TRBJ1-2|TRBV28
TGTGCCAGCATCTTGAGGGAAGGAGTCCGCGGCTACACCTTC
CASILREGVRGYTF
>NA|NA|TRBJ2-7|TRBV5-4
TGTGCCAGCAGCTTACCGGACGGCACCTACGAGCAGTACTTC
CASSLPDGTYEQYF
>NA|NA|TRBJ1-2|TRBV5-1
TGCGCCAGCAGCTTGGAGGGGGAAGGCTACACCTTC
CASSLEGEGYTF
>NA|TRBD1|TRBJ1-5|TRBV28
TGTGCCAGCAGTGCCGAGACAGGGTACGATCAGCCCCAGCATTTT
CASSAETGYDQPQHF
>few|NA|TRBJ1-1|TRBV29-1
TGCAGCGTTGCAGAGGGAAGCACTGAAGCTTTCTTT
CSVAEGSTEAFF
>NA|TRBD1|TRBJ1-1|TRBV5-5
TGTGCCAGCAGCTCCTTACAGGGGGTGAACACTGAAGCTTTCTTT
CASSSLQGVNTEAFF
>NA|NA|TRBJ2-6|TRBV15
TGTGCCACCAGCAGAGGAGAGTTCTCTGGGGCCAACGTCCTGACTTTC
CATSRGEFSGANVLTF
>few|TRBD2|TRBJ2-5|TRBV5-4
TGTGCCAGCAGCCCTGGGAGCGCGGGGGAAGAGACCCAGTACTTC
CASSPGSAGEETQYF
>NA|TRBD2|TRBJ2-1|TRBV7-6
TGTGCCAGCAGCTTAGAAGCGGGAGGGCCCAGGTACAATGAGCAGTTCTTC
CASSLEAGGPRYNEQFF
>NA|TRBD2|TRBJ2-3|TRBV5-1
TGCGCCAGCAGCCCTGCTAGCGGGAGGGCAGATACGCAGTATTTT
CASSPASGRADTQYF
>NA|NA|TRBJ1-2|TRBV9
TGTGCCAGCAGGGGGGAGGGATACTATGGCTACACCTTC
CASRGEGYYGYTF
>few|NA|TRBJ2-5|TRBV7-2
TGTGCCAGCAGCTTAATAAGGGAAGAGACCCAGTACTTC
CASSLIREETQYF
>NA|NA|TRBJ2-7|TRBV27
TGTGCCAGCAGTCCCTACGGGACGGGTTCCTACGAGCAGTACTTC
CASSPYGTGSYEQYF
>NA|NA|TRBJ1-2|TRBV6-5
TGTGCCAGCAGTTACAAATCCCCGGAGGACGGCTACACCTTC
CASSYKSPEDGYTF
>NA|NA|TRBJ2-4|TRBV21-1
TGTGCCAGCAGCAAAGGAGGGGGGACCGTCGCCAAAAACATTCAGTACTTC
CASSKGGGTVAKNIQYF
>once|TRBD2|TRBJ2-1|TRBV13
TGTGCCAGCAGCTTAGCCCCCGGGACTAGCTACAATGAGCAGTTCTTC
CASSLAPGTSYNEQFF
>NA|NA|TRBJ2-1|TRBV2
TGTGCCAGACAGGGAGGGGGCCCCTACAATGAGCAGTTCTTC
CARQGGGPYNEQFF
>NA|TRBD1|TRBJ2-7|TRBV4-1
TGCGCCAGCAGCCAAGACCAGGGACAGACCTACGAGCAGTACTTC
CASSQDQGQTYEQYF
>NA|TRBD1|TRBJ1-1|TRBV5-4
TGTGCCAGCAGCTTCCCGGGACAGGGTAGTATGAACACTGAAGCTTTCTTT
CASSFPGQGSMNTEAFF
>few|NA|TRBJ1-5|TRBV11-1
TGTGCCAGCAGCCAACAAAGCAATCAGCCCCAGCATTTT
CASSQQSNQPQHF
>once|TRBD2|TRBJ2-1|TRBV2
TGTGCCAGCAGTCTGTTAGCGGGAGGCGCTTACAATGAGCAGTTCTTC
CASSLLAGGAYNEQFF
>NA|NA|TRBJ1-4|TRBV7-2
TGTGCCAGCAGCTCCCTGGGGGCCGCACAAAAGGAAAAACTGTTTTTT
CASSSLGAAQKEKLFF
>NA|NA|TRBJ1-5|TRBV7-2
TGTGCCAGCAGCTTAGCCCTGGGCCTGCTTAGCAATCAGCCCCAGCATTTT
CASSLALGLLSNQPQHF
>NA|NA|TRBJ1-2|TRBV10-3
TGTGCCATCAGTGAGCAGGGCAAAGGTGGCTACACCTTC
CAISEQGKGGYTF
>medium-sized|NA|TRBJ1-1|TRBV5-1
TGCGCCAGCAGCTCCCAGGGGCGGCGCACTGAAGCTTTCTTT
CASSSQGRRTEAFF
>NA|NA|TRBJ2-7|TRBV11-2
TGTGCCAGCAAGCCTGACCCCCCAACCTACGAGCAGTACTTC
CASKPDPPTYEQYF
>NA|NA|TRBJ1-3|TRBV15
TGTGCCACCAGCAGAGAGGGGGGCGCAAACACCATATATTTT
CATSREGGANTIYF
>NA|NA|TRBJ2-7|TRBV28
TGTGCCAGCAAAGTCTCCTTGGGGGACCCTTTGTACTTC
CASKVSLGDPLYF
>NA|NA|TRBJ1-6|TRBV28
TGTGCCAGCAGTTTACCGGCCTTGCGGGGGGATAATTCACCCCTCCACTTT
CASSLPALRGDNSPLHF
>NA|NA|TRBJ1-2|TRBV6-5
TGTGCCAGCAGTTACTCGCCAGGGTTAACCTATGGCTACACCTTC
CASSYSPGLTYGYTF
>few|TRBD2|TRBJ2-1|TRBV6-1
TGTGCCAGCAGTGAAGCTCAGCGGGGTATCGTGGGTGAGCAGTTCTTC
CASSEAQRGIVGEQFF
>NA|TRBD2|TRBJ2-1|TRBV11-3
TGTGCCAGCAGCAAAGGGGTGACTAGCGGGGCTTTGGATGAGCAGTTCTTC
CASSKGVTSGALDEQFF
>few|NA|TRBJ1-1|TRBV2
TGTGCCAGCAGTGAAACGGGGGGGGCAAGGATTGAAGCTTTCTTT
CASSETGGARIEAFF
>NA|TRBD1|TRBJ1-5|TRBV4-1
TGCGCCAGCAGCCAGAGGACAGGGGGCTCCCAGCCCCAGCATTTT
CASSQRTGGSQPQHF
>NA|TRBD1|TRBJ1-5|TRBV7-2
TGTGCCAGCAGCGTACAGGGACAGGGGTCTCAGCCCCAGCATTTT
CASSVQGQGSQPQHF
>NA|NA|TRBJ2-1|TRBV5-1
TGCGCCAGCAGCTTGGGGGCTATGAGCTCCTACAATGAGCAGTTCTTC
CASSLGAMSSYNEQFF
>NA|NA|TRBJ1-1|TRBV5-1
TGCGCCAGCAGCTTGGACGGGGCTGGGGACTACACTGAAGCTTTCTTT
CASSLDGAGDYTEAFF
>NA|TRBD1|TRBJ2-6|TRBV27
TGTGCCAGCAGGTCAGGGGGAACTGGGGCCAACGTCCTGACTTTC
CASRSGGTGANVLTF
>NA|TRBD1|TRBJ1-2|TRBV6-1
TGTGCCAGCAGTGCCGGGACAGGGGGCAACTATGGCTACACCTTC
CASSAGTGGNYGYTF
>medium-sized|NA|TRBJ2-5|TRBV18
TGTGCCAGCTCTCGACAAGAGACCCAGTACTTC
CASSRQETQYF